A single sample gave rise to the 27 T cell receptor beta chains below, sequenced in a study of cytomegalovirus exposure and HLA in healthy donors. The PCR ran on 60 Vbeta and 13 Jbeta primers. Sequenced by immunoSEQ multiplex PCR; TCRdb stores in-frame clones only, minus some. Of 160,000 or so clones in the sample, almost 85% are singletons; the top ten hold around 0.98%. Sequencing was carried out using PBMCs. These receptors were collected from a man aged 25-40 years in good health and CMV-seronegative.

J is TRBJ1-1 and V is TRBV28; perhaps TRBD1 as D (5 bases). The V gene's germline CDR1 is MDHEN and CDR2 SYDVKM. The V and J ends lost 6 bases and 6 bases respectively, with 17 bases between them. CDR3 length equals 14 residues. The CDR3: CASSLLRVRAEAFF. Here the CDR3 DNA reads TGTGCCAGCAGCCTTCTCCGGGTCAGGGCTGAAGCTTTCTTT.

The CDR3 is CASSYTGFNQPQHF. In DNA form, the CDR3 reads TGTGCCAGCAGCTACACAGGGTTCAATCAGCCCCAGCATTTT. The chain uses TRBV28 and TRBJ1-5; TRBD1 might be the D (6 bases). Trimming took 6 bases from V and 3 from J, leaving 12 bases between them. This CDR3 has 14 amino acids. Germline V gives CDR1 MDHEN, CDR2 SYDVKM.

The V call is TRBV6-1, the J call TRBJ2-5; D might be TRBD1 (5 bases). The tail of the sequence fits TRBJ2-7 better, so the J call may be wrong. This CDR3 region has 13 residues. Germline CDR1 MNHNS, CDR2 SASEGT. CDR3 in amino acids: CASSEAWGNEQYF. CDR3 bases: TGTGCCAGCAGTGAAGCGTGGGGCAACGAGCAGTACTTC.

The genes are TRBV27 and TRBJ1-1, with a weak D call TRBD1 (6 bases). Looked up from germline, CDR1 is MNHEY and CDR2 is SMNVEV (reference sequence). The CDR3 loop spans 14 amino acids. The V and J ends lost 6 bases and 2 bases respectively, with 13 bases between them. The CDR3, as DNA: TGTGCCAGCAGCTCCGGGACACTCAACACTGAAGCTTTCTTT. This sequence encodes CASSSGTLNTEAFF.

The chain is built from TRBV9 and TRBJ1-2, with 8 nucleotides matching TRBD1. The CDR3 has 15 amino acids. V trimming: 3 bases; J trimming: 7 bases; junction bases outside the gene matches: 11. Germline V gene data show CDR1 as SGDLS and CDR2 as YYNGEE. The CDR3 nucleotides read TGTGCCAGCAGCGAGCTGGTCCAGGGGGCCCTTGGCTACACCTTC. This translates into CASSELVQGALGYTF.

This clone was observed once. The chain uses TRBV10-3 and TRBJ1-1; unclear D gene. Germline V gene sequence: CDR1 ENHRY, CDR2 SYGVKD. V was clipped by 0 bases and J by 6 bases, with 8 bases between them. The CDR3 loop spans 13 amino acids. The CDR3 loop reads CAISESVGPEAFF. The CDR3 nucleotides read TGTGCCATCAGTGAGTCAGTGGGCCCTGAAGCTTTCTTT.

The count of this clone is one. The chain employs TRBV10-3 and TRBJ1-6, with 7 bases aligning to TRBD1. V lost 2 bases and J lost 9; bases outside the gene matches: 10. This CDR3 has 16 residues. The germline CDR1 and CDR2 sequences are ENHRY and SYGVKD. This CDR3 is CAISEGKGAIGSPLHF. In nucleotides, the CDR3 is TGTGCCATCAGTGAGGGGAAGGGGGCGATCGGTTCACCCCTCCACTTT.

Written as DNA, the CDR3 is TGTGCCAGCAGCTTGGCCGAGACACACTATGGCTACACCTTC. This gives the protein CASSLAETHYGYTF. The V and J genes are TRBV5-8 and TRBJ1-2; D remains unclear. CDR1 is SGHTS, CDR2 YDEGEE, per germline. The CDR3 has 14 amino acids. The germline V and J ends were trimmed by 0 bases and 3 bases, with 9 bases remaining between them.

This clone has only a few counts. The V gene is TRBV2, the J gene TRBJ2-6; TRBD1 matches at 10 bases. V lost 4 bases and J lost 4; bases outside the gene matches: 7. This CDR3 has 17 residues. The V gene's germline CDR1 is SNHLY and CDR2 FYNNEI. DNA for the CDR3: TGTGCCAGCAGTGCCGGGACAGGGGCCGGGGGGGCCAACGTCCTGACTTTC. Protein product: CASSAGTGAGGANVLTF. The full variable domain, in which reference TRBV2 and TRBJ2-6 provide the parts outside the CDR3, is EPEVTQTPSHQVTQMGQEVILRCVPISNHLYFYWYRQILGQKVEFLVSFYNNEISEKSEIFDDQFSVERPDGSNFTLKIRSTKLEDSAMYFCASSAGTGAGGANVLTFGAGSRLTVL.

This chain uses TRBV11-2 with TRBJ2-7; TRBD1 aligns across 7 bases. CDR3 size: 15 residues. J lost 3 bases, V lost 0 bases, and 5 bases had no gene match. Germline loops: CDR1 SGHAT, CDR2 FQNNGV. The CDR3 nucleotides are TGTGCCAGCAGCTTAGAGTGGACAGGTGACTACGAGCAGTACTTC. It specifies CASSLEWTGDYEQYF.

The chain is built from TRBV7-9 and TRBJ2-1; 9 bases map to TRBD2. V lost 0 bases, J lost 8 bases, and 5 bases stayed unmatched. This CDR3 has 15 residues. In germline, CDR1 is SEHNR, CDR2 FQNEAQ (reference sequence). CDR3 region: CASSLAGSGSYEQFF. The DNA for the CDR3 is TGTGCCAGCAGCTTAGCAGGTAGCGGGAGCTATGAGCAGTTCTTC. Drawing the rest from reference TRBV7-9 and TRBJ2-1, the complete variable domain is DTGVSQNPRHKITKRGQNVTFRCDPISEHNRLYWYRQTLGQGPEFLTYFQNEAQLEKSRLLSDRFSAERPKGSFSTLEIQRTEQGDSAMYLCASSLAGSGSYEQFFGPGTRLTVL.

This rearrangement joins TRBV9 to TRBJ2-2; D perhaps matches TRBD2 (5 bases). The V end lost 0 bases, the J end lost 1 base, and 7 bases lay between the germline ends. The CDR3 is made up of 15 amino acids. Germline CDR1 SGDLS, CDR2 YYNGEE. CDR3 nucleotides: TGTGCCAGCAGCGTAGTGGGGAGGAACACCGGGGAGCTGTTTTTT. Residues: CASSVVGRNTGELFF. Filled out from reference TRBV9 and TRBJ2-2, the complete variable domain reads DSGVTQTPKHLITATGQRVTLRCSPRSGDLSVYWYQQSLDQGLQFLIQYYNGEERAKGNILERFSAQQFPDLHSELNLSSLELGDSALYFCASSVVGRNTGELFFGEGSRLTVL.

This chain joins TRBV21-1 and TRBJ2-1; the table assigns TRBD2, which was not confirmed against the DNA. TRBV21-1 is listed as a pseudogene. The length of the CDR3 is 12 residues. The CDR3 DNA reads TGTGCCAGCAGCAACTATTACAATGAGCAGTTCTTC. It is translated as CASSNYYNEQFF.

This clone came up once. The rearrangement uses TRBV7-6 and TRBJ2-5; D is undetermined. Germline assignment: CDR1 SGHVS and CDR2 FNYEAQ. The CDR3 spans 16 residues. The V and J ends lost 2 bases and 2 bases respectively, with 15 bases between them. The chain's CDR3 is CASSLIIQNPQETQYF. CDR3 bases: TGTGCCAGCAGCTTAATTATTCAGAACCCTCAAGAGACCCAGTACTTC.

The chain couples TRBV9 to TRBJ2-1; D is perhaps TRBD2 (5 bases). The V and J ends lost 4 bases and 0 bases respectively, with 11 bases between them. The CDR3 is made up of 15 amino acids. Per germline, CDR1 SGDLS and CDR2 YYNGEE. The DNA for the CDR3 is TGTGCCAGCAGCCCTTCTGGGAGCTCCTACAATGAGCAGTTCTTC. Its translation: CASSPSGSSYNEQFF. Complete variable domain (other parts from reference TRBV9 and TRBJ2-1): DSGVTQTPKHLITATGQRVTLRCSPRSGDLSVYWYQQSLDQGLQFLIQYYNGEERAKGNILERFSAQQFPDLHSELNLSSLELGDSALYFCASSPSGSSYNEQFFGPGTRLTVL.

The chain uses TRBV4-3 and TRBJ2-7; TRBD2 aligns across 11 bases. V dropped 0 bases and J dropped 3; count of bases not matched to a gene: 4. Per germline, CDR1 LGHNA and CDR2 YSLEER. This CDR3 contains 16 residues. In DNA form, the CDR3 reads TGCGCCAGCAGCCAAGATCGAACTAGCGGGAGCTACGAGCAGTACTTC. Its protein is CASSQDRTSGSYEQYF.

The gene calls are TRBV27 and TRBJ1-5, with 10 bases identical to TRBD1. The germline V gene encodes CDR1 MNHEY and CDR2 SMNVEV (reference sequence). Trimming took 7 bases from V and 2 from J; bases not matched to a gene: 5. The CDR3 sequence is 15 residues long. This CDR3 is CASNPTGGGNQPQHF. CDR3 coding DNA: TGTGCCAGCAACCCGACAGGGGGCGGCAATCAGCCCCAGCATTTT.

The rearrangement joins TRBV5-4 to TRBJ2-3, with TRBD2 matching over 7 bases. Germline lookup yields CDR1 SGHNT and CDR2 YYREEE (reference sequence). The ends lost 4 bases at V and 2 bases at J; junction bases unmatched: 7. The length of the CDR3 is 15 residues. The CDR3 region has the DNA TGTGCCAGCAGCCGGACTAGTGCATACACAGATACGCAGTATTTT. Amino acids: CASSRTSAYTDTQYF.

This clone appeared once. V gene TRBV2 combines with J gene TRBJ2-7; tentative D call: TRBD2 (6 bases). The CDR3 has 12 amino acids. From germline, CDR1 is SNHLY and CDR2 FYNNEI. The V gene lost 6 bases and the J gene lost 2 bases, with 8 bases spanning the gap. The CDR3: CASSREAYEQYF. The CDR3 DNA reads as TGTGCCAGCAGCAGGGAGGCCTACGAGCAGTACTTC.

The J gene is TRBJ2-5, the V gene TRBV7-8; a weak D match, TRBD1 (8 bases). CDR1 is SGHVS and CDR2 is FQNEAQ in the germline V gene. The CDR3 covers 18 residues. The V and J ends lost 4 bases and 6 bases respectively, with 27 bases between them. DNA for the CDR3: TGTGCCAGCAGCTCCAAGGGGGGGACAGGACCAGTTACCAAGACCCAGTACTTC. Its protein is CASSSKGGTGPVTKTQYF.

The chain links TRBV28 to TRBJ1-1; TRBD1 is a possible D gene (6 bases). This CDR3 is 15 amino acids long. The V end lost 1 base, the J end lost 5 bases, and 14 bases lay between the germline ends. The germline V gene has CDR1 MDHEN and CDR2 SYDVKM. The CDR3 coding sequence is TGTGCCAGCAGTTTATATAAGGGGGGGGTGACTGAAGCTTTCTTT. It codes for CASSLYKGGVTEAFF. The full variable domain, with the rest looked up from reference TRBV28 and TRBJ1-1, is DVKVTQSSRYLVKRTGEKVFLECVQDMDHENMFWYRQDPGLGLRLIYFSYDVKMKEKGDIPEGYSVSREKKERFSLILESASTNQTSMYLCASSLYKGGVTEAFFGQGTRLTVV.

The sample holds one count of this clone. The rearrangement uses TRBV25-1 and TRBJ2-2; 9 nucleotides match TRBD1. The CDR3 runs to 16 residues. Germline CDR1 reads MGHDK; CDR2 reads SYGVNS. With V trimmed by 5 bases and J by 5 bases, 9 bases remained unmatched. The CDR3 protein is CASSNPGQGPTGELFF. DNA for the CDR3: TGTGCCAGCAGTAATCCGGGACAGGGTCCTACCGGGGAGCTGTTTTTT. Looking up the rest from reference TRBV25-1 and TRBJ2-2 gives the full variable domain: EADIYQTPRYLVIGTGKKITLECSQTMGHDKMYWYQQDPGMELHLIHYSYGVNSTEKGDLSSESTVSRIRTEHFPLTLESARPSHTSQYLCASSNPGQGPTGELFFGEGSRLTVL.

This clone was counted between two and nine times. For the CDR3, the DNA is TGTGCTCGCCGTCAGGGGGACACTGAAGCTTTCTTT. Residues: CARRQGDTEAFF. V usage is TRBV30 and J usage is TRBJ1-1; 7 positions agree with TRBD1. This CDR3 spans 12 amino acids. The germline V gene encodes CDR1 GTSNPN and CDR2 SVGIG (reference sequence).

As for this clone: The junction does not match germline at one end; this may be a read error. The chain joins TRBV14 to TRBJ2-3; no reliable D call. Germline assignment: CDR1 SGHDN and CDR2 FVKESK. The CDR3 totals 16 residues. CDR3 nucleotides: TGTGCCAGCAGCCAAGTACGTATGCGTGACACAGATACGCGGTATTTT. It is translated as CASSQVRMRDTDTRYF.

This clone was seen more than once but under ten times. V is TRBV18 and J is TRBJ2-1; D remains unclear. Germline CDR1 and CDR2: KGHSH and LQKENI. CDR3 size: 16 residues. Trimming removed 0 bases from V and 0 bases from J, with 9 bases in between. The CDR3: CASSPPGSLSYNEQFF. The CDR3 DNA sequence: TGTGCCAGCTCACCACCGGGCAGCCTCTCCTACAATGAGCAGTTCTTC.

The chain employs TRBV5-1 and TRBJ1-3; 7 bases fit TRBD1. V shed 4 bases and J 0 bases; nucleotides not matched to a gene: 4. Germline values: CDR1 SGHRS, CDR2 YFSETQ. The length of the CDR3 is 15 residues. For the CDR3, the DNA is TGCGCCAGCAGCGCAGGACAGGCCTCTGGAAACACCATATATTTT. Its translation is CASSAGQASGNTIYF.

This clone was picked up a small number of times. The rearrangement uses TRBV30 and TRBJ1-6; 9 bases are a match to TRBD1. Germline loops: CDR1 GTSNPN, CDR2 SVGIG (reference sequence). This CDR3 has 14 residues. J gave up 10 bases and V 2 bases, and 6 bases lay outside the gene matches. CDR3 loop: CAWSSTGGYSPLHF. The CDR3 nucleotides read TGTGCCTGGAGTTCGACAGGGGGTTACTCACCCCTCCACTTT.